The clone carrying this TCR beta chain was detected only a few times. TCRdb called the 5' RACE reads again in MiXCR, with one record for every CDR3 protein. The table includes 300,000 or so distinct CDR3 sequences, around 8.1% detected once. CDR3 length: 12 residues. Germline CDR1 is SGHRS and CDR2 is YFSETQ. Trimming removed 5 bases at V and 2 bases at J, with 7 bases between. The sample comes from a study of T cells after yellow fever vaccination. This sample comprised PBMCs, obtained roughly seven weeks after the first yellow fever vaccination. The TCR originated in a man between 18 and 35 years old who received the YFV17D yellow fever vaccine. The gene calls are TRBV5-1 and TRBJ2-5; no clear D gene. CDR3 bases: TGCGCCAGCAGGAAACCACAAGAGACCCAGTACTTC. Its protein is CASRKPQETQYF.